Presented here are 9 T cell receptor beta chains from one specimen sequenced in a study of post-analysis software for immune sequencing data. Study outcomes and limitations: Higher frequency in patients than in controls was seen for roughly five TRBV segments, with TRBV5-6, TRBV5-1 and TRBV20-1 among them.

These receptors are not linked to any known antigen. The TCR beta cDNA libraries carried unique molecular identifiers. One entry per CDR3 protein results from TCRdb running MiXCR on the PCR reads. The table lists 700,000 to 800,000 distinct CDR3 sequences, 25% to 30% of them singletons, with 0.56% in the top ten. Source material: blood. These TCRs come from a girl aged 10 to 17 with multiple sclerosis.

As for this clonotype: At one end the junction does not follow the germline gene, possibly because of a read error. The chain recombines TRBV7-2 with TRBJ1-5; the D gene is possibly TRBD1 (6 bases). This CDR3 region has 16 residues. CDR1 SGHTA and CDR2 FQGNSA come from the germline V gene. The CDR3 DNA follows: TGCGCCAGCAGCTTAGAGGGGGGGGGGAGCAATCAGCCCCAGCATTTT. Translated: CASSLEGGGSNQPQHF. The entire variable domain, with the rest obtained from reference TRBV7-2 and TRBJ1-5, is as follows: GAGVSQSPSNKVTEKGKDVELRCDPISGHTALYWYRQSLGQGLEFLIYFQGNSAPDKSGLPSDRFSAERTGGSVSTLTIQRTQQEDSAVYLCASSLEGGGSNQPQHFGDGTRLSIL.

This clonotype was picked up a small number of times. The gene calls are TRBV29-1 and TRBJ2-2, with no clear D. This CDR3 contains 13 residues. CDR1 is SQVTM and CDR2 is ANQGSEA in the germline V gene. V was cut by 4 bases and J by 3 bases, with 9 bases left in between. The DNA of the CDR3 is TGCAGCGTTGGCTCTCCGGACACCGGGGAGCTGTTTTTT. It translates to CSVGSPDTGELFF.

The chain carries TRBV18 and TRBJ2-5, with D possibly being TRBD1 or TRBD2 (6 bases each). The CDR3 consists of 15 residues. Germline assignment: CDR1 KGHSH and CDR2 LQKENI. V was clipped by 0 bases and J by 4 bases, with 12 bases between them. CDR3 loop: CASSPPVGGRETQYF. CDR3 DNA sequence: TGTGCCAGCTCACCACCGGTAGGGGGGCGAGAGACCCAGTACTTC.

The DNA for the CDR3 is TGTGCCAGCACGTCGTCGGCCTACAATGAGCAGTTCTTC. Translating it yields CASTSSAYNEQFF. V usage is TRBV2 and J usage is TRBJ2-1; D is unresolved. V lost 7 bases, J lost 2 bases, and 9 bases lay in between. The CDR3 totals 13 residues. Germline loops: CDR1 SNHLY, CDR2 FYNNEI.

This clonotype came up a few times. The chain couples TRBV5-1 to TRBJ1-2; possibly TRBD1 for D (5 bases). Between the trimmed V and J ends, which lost 4 bases and 6 bases, there was a span of 16 bases. Germline CDR1 is SGHRS and CDR2 is YFSETQ. This CDR3 contains 14 residues. CDR3 coding DNA: TGCGCCAGCAGCATCGGAGGGGTCGGTAATGGCTACACCTTC. Its translation is CASSIGGVGNGYTF. Drawing the rest from reference TRBV5-1 and TRBJ1-2, the complete variable domain is KAGVTQTPRYLIKTRGQQVTLSCSPISGHRSVSWYQQTPGQGLQFLFEYFSETQRNKGNFPGRFSGRQFSNSRSEMNVSTLELGDSALYLCASSIGGVGNGYTFGSGTRLTVV.

This chain links TRBV7-2 with TRBJ2-3; TRBD2 agrees at 13 bases. The V and J ends lost 1 base and 3 bases, in that order; junction bases with no gene match: 4. CDR1 is SGHTA, CDR2 FQGNSA, per germline. This CDR3 comprises 17 residues. The CDR3 sequence: CASSLVRLAGGTDTQYF. CDR3 DNA sequence: TGTGCCAGCAGCTTAGTTCGACTAGCGGGGGGAACAGATACGCAGTATTTT.

The sample holds a few counts of this clonotype. The rearrangement joins TRBV5-1 to TRBJ2-7; 10 bases map to TRBD2. Germline CDR1 reads SGHRS; CDR2 reads YFSETQ. The CDR3 loop spans 14 amino acids. J lost 7 bases, V lost 0 bases, and 4 bases had no gene match. The CDR3 nucleotides read TGCGCCAGCAGCTTGGAGGGACTAGCGAGGGAGCAGTACTTC. The encoded protein is CASSLEGLAREQYF.

V gene TRBV24-1 combines with J gene TRBJ1-1; possible D gene TRBD1, 6 bases. V dropped 6 bases and J dropped 1 base, with 8 bases sitting between them. The CDR3 covers 13 residues. Looked up from germline, CDR1 is KGHDR and CDR2 is SFDVKD. Here the CDR3 reads CATSPGENTEAFF. The CDR3 region has the DNA TGTGCCACCAGTCCAGGGGAGAACACTGAAGCTTTCTTT.

The gene calls are TRBV6-6 and TRBJ1-5; D is unresolved. V was shortened by 6 bases and J by 4 bases, with 13 bases between the two germline ends. CDR3 length: 14 amino acids. CDR1 MNHNY and CDR2 SVGAGI come from the germline V gene (reference sequence). CDR3 nucleotides: TGTGCCAGCAGACCCCAAGTACGGAATCAGCCCCAGCATTTT. This codes for CASRPQVRNQPQHF.